A single sample is the source of the 23 T cell receptor beta chains below, sequenced in a study of T cell repertoires in cytomegalovirus infection. TCRdb re-analysed the reads in MiXCR, keeping a single row per CDR3 protein. The repertoire consists of about 500,000 distinct CDR3 sequences, with around a third occurring once and the leading ten covering 15% to 20%. Which antigens these TCRs recognize remains unknown. This specimen was cultured PBMCs, taken from culture after CMV antigen stimulation. These receptors were collected from a human donor in good health (CMV status not recorded). Some clones in this sample may be carry-over from other donors' samples.

The V call is TRBV28, the J call TRBJ2-7, with 9 positions matching TRBD2. Trimming cost V 7 bases and J 0 bases; bases outside gene matches: 7. CDR1 and CDR2 (germline): MDHEN, SYDVKM. There are 15 residues in the CDR3. CDR3 amino acids: CASTPAGGVSYEQYF. The CDR3 DNA follows: TGTGCCAGCACCCCAGCGGGAGGCGTCTCCTACGAGCAGTACTTC. Full variable domain (rest looked up from reference TRBV28 and TRBJ2-7): DVKVTQSSRYLVKRTGEKVFLECVQDMDHENMFWYRQDPGLGLRLIYFSYDVKMKEKGDIPEGYSVSREKKERFSLILESASTNQTSMYLCASTPAGGVSYEQYFGPGTRLTVT.

This chain links TRBV6-1 with TRBJ2-1, with 8 bases lining up with TRBD1. The CDR3 extends over 15 amino acids. Germline trimming cut 6 bases from V and 9 bases from J; bases unmatched to any gene: 13. CDR1 MNHNS and CDR2 SASEGT come from the germline V gene. CDR3: CASSETTGAHGEQFF. The CDR3 coding sequence is TGTGCCAGCAGCGAAACGACAGGGGCGCATGGTGAGCAGTTCTTC.

The rearrangement joins TRBV10-2 to TRBJ1-1, with D unclear. CDR1 WSHSY and CDR2 SAAADI come from the germline V gene. Between the trimmed V and J ends, which lost 0 bases and 0 bases, there was a span of 11 bases. CDR3 length equals 16 residues. CDR3 region: CASSESAVTLNTEAFF. CDR3 coding DNA: TGCGCCAGCAGTGAGTCCGCAGTTACCCTGAACACTGAAGCTTTCTTT.

This clonotype appeared a few times. The chain is built from TRBV5-4 and TRBJ1-2; D may be TRBD1 (5 bases). Trimming took 5 bases from V and 3 from J, leaving 14 bases between them. The CDR3 is made up of 14 amino acids. Germline V gene lookup returns CDR1 SGHNT and CDR2 YYREEE (reference sequence). DNA for the CDR3: TGTGCCAGCAGGAGGGCAGGGAGAGACTATGGCTACACCTTC. Translating gives CASRRAGRDYGYTF.

This clonotype was counted between two and nine times. This sequence joins TRBV5-6 and TRBJ2-7; D remains unclear. The ends were cut back, 0 bases at V and 3 bases at J, with 10 bases in the middle. This CDR3 has 14 amino acids. Germline CDR1 is SGHDT and CDR2 is YYEEEE. The CDR3 spells CASSLEGEDYEQYV. As DNA, the CDR3 is TGTGCCAGCAGCTTGGAAGGAGAGGACTACGAGCAGTACGTC.

The rearrangement joins TRBV2 to TRBJ2-1, with 11 bases lining up with TRBD2. V trimming: 8 bases; J trimming: 5 bases; junction bases outside the gene matches: 11. Germline V gene lookup returns CDR1 SNHLY and CDR2 FYNNEI. This CDR3 spans 16 amino acids. CDR3 amino acids: CASYLQGTSGNNEQFF. The CDR3 DNA reads TGTGCCAGCTACCTCCAGGGGACTAGCGGTAACAATGAGCAGTTCTTC.

This clonotype was seen only a few times. The rearrangement joins TRBV19 to TRBJ2-1; 10 nucleotides match TRBD1. Germline-derived CDR1 and CDR2 are LNHDA and SQIVND (reference sequence). The CDR3 spans 15 residues. V was pared by 9 bases and J by 4 bases, with 9 bases of the junction left unmatched. CDR3 protein: CASKPGQGLYNEQFF. CDR3 coding DNA: TGTGCCAGCAAACCGGGACAGGGGCTATACAATGAGCAGTTCTTC.

The rearrangement links TRBV15 to TRBJ1-4; D unclear. Looked up from germline, CDR1 is LNHNV and CDR2 is YYDKDF (reference sequence). V was trimmed by 3 bases and J by 0 bases, leaving 11 bases between them. The length of the CDR3 is 16 residues. The CDR3 region is CATSRTSLATNEKLFF. The CDR3 DNA follows: TGTGCCACCAGCAGGACCTCCCTCGCAACTAATGAAAAACTGTTTTTT. Looking up the rest from reference TRBV15 and TRBJ1-4 gives the full variable domain: DAMVIQNPRYQVTQFGKPVTLSCSQTLNHNVMYWYQQKSSQAPKLLFHYYDKDFNNEADTPDNFQSRRPNTSFCFLDIRSPGLGDTAMYLCATSRTSLATNEKLFFGSGTQLSVL.

This clonotype was counted between two and nine times. The chain couples TRBV7-2 to TRBJ2-3, with D tentatively TRBD2 (7 bases). The CDR3 spans 11 residues. Germline V gives CDR1 SGHTA, CDR2 FQGNSA. V was clipped by 8 bases and J by 9 bases, with 12 bases between them. The CDR3, as DNA: TGTGCCAGCGGCGGGGGCCCCACGCAGTATTTT. Amino acid sequence: CASGGGPTQYF.

The gene calls are TRBV20-1 and TRBJ2-4; D possibly matches TRBD1 or TRBD2 (6 bases each). Germline V lookup: CDR1 DFQATT, CDR2 SNEGSKA (reference sequence). The V gene lost 0 bases and the J gene lost 9 bases, with 24 bases spanning the gap. This CDR3 is built from 17 residues. CDR3 protein: CSARDPKPQGGIGIQYF. CDR3 DNA sequence: TGCAGTGCTAGAGACCCAAAACCACAGGGCGGGATCGGCATTCAGTACTTC.

This clonotype was counted only a few times. This sequence joins TRBV6-5 and TRBJ1-3; D possibly corresponds to TRBD1 (5 bases). V was clipped by 2 bases and J by 6 bases, with 14 bases between them. The CDR3 extends over 15 amino acids. The germline CDR1 and CDR2 sequences are MNHEY and SVGAGI. The CDR3: CASSYGGGGENTIYF. CDR3 nucleotides: TGTGCCAGCAGTTACGGCGGGGGAGGAGAAAACACCATATATTTT.

This clonotype was counted a single time. The CDR3 coding sequence is TGTGCCAGCAGCCGGGACAGGGATACCTATGGCTACACCTTC. It encodes CASSRDRDTYGYTF. This chain connects TRBV7-4 to TRBJ1-2; TRBD1 matches at 9 bases. Germline CDR1 and CDR2: SGHVT and SQSDAQ. V shed 5 bases, J shed 4 bases, and the junction held 5 bases outside the gene matches. This CDR3 region has 14 residues. Full variable domain (remainder filled in from reference TRBV7-4 and TRBJ1-2): GAGVSQSPRYKVAKRGRDVALRCDSISGHVTLYWYRQTLGQGSEVLTYSQSDAQRDKSGRPSGRFSAERPERSVSTLKIQRTEQGDSAVYLCASSRDRDTYGYTFGSGTRLTVV.

The V call is TRBV7-9, the J call TRBJ2-7, with 8 bases that match TRBD1. The CDR3 covers 12 residues. The germline CDR1 and CDR2 sequences are SEHNR and FQNEAQ (reference sequence). The J segment lost 9 bases and the V segment lost 1 base, leaving 2 bases of the junction unmatched. CDR3: CASSLEGTGQYF. Written as DNA, the CDR3 is TGTGCCAGCAGCTTAGAGGGGACAGGGCAGTACTTC. Based on the CDR3 plus reference TRBV7-9 and TRBJ2-7, the full variable domain is DTGVSQNPRHKITKRGQNVTFRCDPISEHNRLYWYRQTLGQGPEFLTYFQNEAQLEKSRLLSDRFSAERPKGSFSTLEIQRTEQGDSAMYLCASSLEGTGQYFGPGTRLTVT.

This clonotype was detected only a few times. The rearrangement uses TRBV12-3 or TRBV12-4 and TRBJ2-6; 7 bases are shared with TRBD2. The CDR3 is 18 amino acids. V lost 1 base, J lost 0 bases, and 6 bases stayed unmatched. The CDR3 is CASSLDSWGGSGANVLTF. The CDR3 DNA follows: TGTGCCAGCAGTTTAGACAGTTGGGGGGGCTCTGGGGCCAACGTCCTGACTTTC.

This chain joins TRBV4-1 and TRBJ2-1, with TRBD2 identical over 7 bases. With 0 bases clipped from V and 7 bases from J, the junction kept 6 bases outside the gene matches. CDR1 is MGHRA, CDR2 YSYEKL, per germline. The CDR3 is 15 residues long. The CDR3 coding sequence is TGCGCCAGCAGCCAAGATGCGCTAGCGGAAAATGAGCAGTTCTTC. Translation gives CASSQDALAENEQFF.

The chain uses TRBV3-1 and TRBJ1-1; the D gene is possibly TRBD1 (5 bases). The germline V gene has CDR1 LGHDT and CDR2 YNNKEL (reference sequence). The CDR3 runs 15 residues. Trimming removed 0 bases from V and 7 bases from J, with 15 bases in between. CDR3 region: CASSQDFGAGSEAFF. The CDR3 DNA follows: TGTGCCAGCAGCCAAGATTTCGGGGCTGGGAGTGAAGCTTTCTTT.

This clonotype turned up a few times. The chain uses TRBV7-2 and TRBJ1-6; no firm D call. Per the germline V gene, CDR1 is SGHTA and CDR2 is FQGNSA. CDR3 length: 15 amino acids. V lost 5 bases and J 4 bases, leaving 12 bases between the germline ends. CDR3 sequence (DNA): TGTGCCAGCAGCATTTCTCACGGGTATAATTCACCCCTCCACTTT. Amino acid sequence: CASSISHGYNSPLHF.

This clonotype has just one count. The J gene is TRBJ1-2, the V gene TRBV27; perhaps TRBD1 as D (5 bases). Germline CDR1 and CDR2: MNHEY and SMNVEV (reference sequence). V shed 6 bases and J shed 8 bases, with 19 bases lying between them. The CDR3 contains 14 residues. The CDR3 reads CASSPDIMSSGYTF. CDR3 nucleotide sequence: TGTGCCAGCAGCCCGGACATAATGTCGTCCGGCTACACCTTC.

This rearrangement joins TRBV27 to TRBJ2-7; 9 nucleotides align to TRBD1. The germline CDR1 and CDR2 sequences are MNHEY and SMNVEV (reference sequence). This CDR3 has 15 amino acids. V shed 6 bases, J shed 4 bases, and the junction held 10 bases outside the gene matches. This CDR3 is CASSLHGTGTYEQYV. The CDR3 coding sequence is TGTGCCAGCAGCCTACACGGGACAGGGACATACGAGCAGTACGTC.

This clonotype has just a few counts. The chain combines TRBV5-1 with TRBJ2-5; 8 positions agree with TRBD2. The J segment lost 2 bases and the V segment lost 4 bases, leaving 7 bases of the junction unmatched. The CDR3 has 15 amino acids. CDR1 is SGHRS, CDR2 YFSETQ, per germline. CDR3 in amino acids: CASSTSGSGQETQYF. CDR3 DNA sequence: TGCGCCAGCAGCACCAGCGGGAGTGGGCAAGAGACCCAGTACTTC.

This clonotype has a handful of counts. The chain uses TRBV11-3 and TRBJ1-2, with D tentatively TRBD1 (6 bases). Germline V CDR1 and CDR2: SGHNT, YENEEA. Trimming took off 2 bases at V and 4 bases at J, with 11 bases between the two ends. This CDR3 contains 14 residues. The CDR3: CASSLNSRGYGYTF. The DNA for the CDR3 is TGTGCCAGCAGCTTAAACAGCAGGGGCTATGGCTACACCTTC. Variable domain in full (rest from reference TRBV11-3 and TRBJ1-2): EAGVVQSPRYKIIEKKQPVAFWCNPISGHNTLYWYLQNLGQGPELLIRYENEEAVDDSQLPKDRFSAERLKGVDSTLKIQPAELGDSAVYLCASSLNSRGYGYTFGSGTRLTVV.

The V call is TRBV7-2, the J call TRBJ1-4; TRBD1 is a possible D gene (6 bases). Trimming shortened V by 6 bases and J by 5 bases, and 19 bases separated the two germline ends. Germline V CDR1 and CDR2: SGHTA, FQGNSA. The CDR3 has 16 residues. DNA of the CDR3: TGTGCCAGCAGTCCACGCACGGGGGCGCCGAATGAAAAACTGTTTTTT. This encodes CASSPRTGAPNEKLFF.

The chain employs TRBV5-4 and TRBJ2-1; 12 nucleotides line up with TRBD2. V trimming: 0 bases; J trimming: 10 bases; junction bases outside the gene matches: 8. The germline V gene encodes CDR1 SGHNT and CDR2 YYREEE (reference sequence). This CDR3 has 16 residues. CDR3 bases: TGTGCCAGCAGCTTGGACCTGACTAGCGGGAGCGGAGAGCAGTTCTTC. It specifies CASSLDLTSGSGEQFF.